The clone carrying this T cell receptor beta chain was counted a single time. The CDR3 covers 15 residues. Germline V CDR1 and CDR2: SNHLY, FYNNEI. V was clipped by 8 bases and J by 2 bases; unmatched bases: 5. The data are from a study of blood T cell repertoires in COVID-19. Study-level information: The United States, Italy and Spain were the sources of the acute and convalescent COVID-19 samples.

Method: immunoSEQ multiplex PCR; TCRdb's copy keeps in-frame clones and lacks some. In the table there are roughly 50,000 clones, 70% to 90% of which are singletons. The V gene is TRBV2, the J gene TRBJ2-6, with 8 bases aligning to TRBD2. The receptor was derived from an elderly man with acute or convalescent COVID-19. Sequencing was carried out using peripheral blood. CDR3 nucleotides: TGTGCCAGCGGTCGCGGGGGGACTGGGGCCAACGTCCTGACTTTC. It translates to CASGRGGTGANVLTF.